The 31 T cell receptor beta chains below all came from one sample that was sequenced in a study of blood T cell dynamics during melanoma immunotherapy (TCRdb year 2020). The library was produced with the immunoSEQ multiplex PCR assay. TCRdb limited this immuneACCESS table to in-frame rearrangements with V and J called. A share of clones is missing; checked studies link under half to unresolved V genes, and the rest is unexplained. The sample records 9,100 or so clones, 85% of which are singletons. Of the sample, more than 0.85% falls within the top ten clones. Reading the label with the study, this specimen's time point is: week 3, after first cycle of checkpoint inhibitor. Sample: blood, taken from a patient treated with checkpoint blockade. The receptor source for this set is a human donor with melanoma.

V usage is TRBV11-2 and J usage is TRBJ2-5, with D possibly being TRBD2 (6 bases). The CDR3 extends over 16 amino acids. In germline, CDR1 is SGHAT, CDR2 FQNNGV. V gave up 1 base and J gave up 3 bases, with 15 bases separating them. CDR3 sequence: CASSLGLGGAKETQYF. The CDR3 DNA follows: TGTGCCAGCAGCTTAGGACTGGGGGGAGCGAAAGAGACCCAGTACTTC.

V usage is TRBV5-1 and J usage is TRBJ1-2, with D possibly being TRBD1 (5 bases). Between the trimmed V and J ends, which lost 4 bases and 4 bases, there was a span of 14 bases. This CDR3 spans 14 amino acids. Per the germline V gene, CDR1 is SGHRS and CDR2 is YFSETQ. The CDR3 is CASSTLSGGYGYTF. The CDR3 DNA is TGCGCCAGCAGCACCCTCTCGGGGGGCTATGGCTACACCTTC.

This chain joins TRBV29-1 and TRBJ1-1; tentative D call: TRBD1 (6 bases). CDR1 is SQVTM, CDR2 ANQGSEA, per germline. The V and J ends lost 6 bases and 6 bases respectively, with 17 bases between them. The CDR3 sequence is 13 residues long. CDR3 residues: CSVPLAGDAEAFF. For the CDR3, the DNA is TGCAGCGTACCCTTAGCAGGGGACGCTGAAGCTTTCTTT.

This chain uses TRBV7-2 with TRBJ1-1; no reliable D call. The CDR3 is 14 residues long. Trimming took off 0 bases at V and 1 base at J, with 6 bases between the two ends. Germline loops: CDR1 SGHTA, CDR2 FQGNSA. In DNA form, the CDR3 reads TGTGCCAGCAGCTTAGCGGTTGGGAACACTGAAGCTTTCTTT. It specifies CASSLAVGNTEAFF.

The rearrangement uses TRBV9 and TRBJ2-7, with a tentative D call TRBD2 (6 bases). With 1 base removed from V and 6 bases from J, the gap between germline ends came to 17 bases. The CDR3 extends over 15 amino acids. CDR1 and CDR2 (germline): SGDLS, YYNGEE. CDR3 bases: TGTGCCAGCAGCGTAACTCCCGGGAGAGAGGTCGAGCAGTACTTC. Amino acids: CASSVTPGREVEQYF.

The chain recombines TRBV11-1 with TRBJ2-1; D is ambiguous. Trimming took 1 base from V and 6 from J, leaving 4 bases between them. Germline V lookup: CDR1 SGHAT, CDR2 FQDESV (reference sequence). CDR3 length: 12 residues. CDR3 nucleotides: TGTGCCAGCAGCTTAGGTCGCAATGAGCAGTTCTTC. Amino acids: CASSLGRNEQFF.

The V call is TRBV19, the J call TRBJ1-6, with D maybe TRBD1 (5 bases). V shed 3 bases and J shed 3 bases, with 9 bases lying between them. The CDR3 spans 15 residues. The germline CDR1 and CDR2 sequences are LNHDA and SQIVND (reference sequence). This CDR3 reads CASSILQDYNSPLHF. The CDR3 region has the DNA TGTGCCAGTAGTATTCTACAGGACTATAATTCACCCCTCCACTTT.

V gene TRBV6-5 combines with J gene TRBJ2-7; 10 positions match TRBD2. The CDR3 spans 15 residues. With 2 bases clipped from V and 4 bases from J, the junction kept 5 bases outside the gene matches. The germline V gene has CDR1 MNHEY and CDR2 SVGAGI. CDR3 sequence reads: CASSYLPSGGYEQYF. CDR3 DNA: TGTGCCAGCAGTTACCTTCCTAGCGGGGGTTACGAGCAGTACTTC.

The chain couples TRBV2 to TRBJ1-6; D not resolved. V shed 6 bases and J shed 0 bases, with 27 bases lying between them. Germline V CDR1 and CDR2: SNHLY, FYNNEI. The CDR3 spans 21 residues. In nucleotides, the CDR3 is TGTGCCAGCAGAAATCCGAATATGGGTCCGATCAGGAGCTCCTATAATTCACCCCTCCACTTT. It is translated as CASRNPNMGPIRSSYNSPLHF. Drawing the rest from reference TRBV2 and TRBJ1-6, the complete variable domain is EPEVTQTPSHQVTQMGQEVILRCVPISNHLYFYWYRQILGQKVEFLVSFYNNEISEKSEIFDDQFSVERPDGSNFTLKIRSTKLEDSAMYFCASRNPNMGPIRSSYNSPLHFGNGTRLTVT.

A single count supports this clone. This sequence joins TRBV9 and TRBJ2-2; perhaps TRBD2 as D (6 bases). V was shortened by 0 bases and J by 4 bases, with 10 bases between the two germline ends. CDR3 length: 15 amino acids. Germline V lookup: CDR1 SGDLS, CDR2 YYNGEE. The CDR3 region has the DNA TGTGCCAGCAGCGTAGAACTAGCTGTCACCGGGGAGCTGTTTTTT. Protein product: CASSVELAVTGELFF.

This clone appeared a few times. The CDR3 region is CASSLVGENQPQHF. The CDR3 DNA reads as TGCGCCAGCAGCTTGGTAGGGGAAAATCAGCCCCAGCATTTT. The chain combines TRBV5-1 with TRBJ1-5; tentative D call: TRBD1 (5 bases). Germline V gene data show CDR1 as SGHRS and CDR2 as YFSETQ. The CDR3 is 14 amino acids. V shed 0 bases and J shed 4 bases, with 8 bases lying between them.

The CDR3 spells CASSLADWGNQPQHF. In DNA form, the CDR3 reads TGTGCCAGCAGCTTAGCAGATTGGGGCAATCAGCCCCAGCATTTT. The chain links TRBV7-2 to TRBJ1-5, with D unresolved. Germline CDR1 SGHTA, CDR2 FQGNSA. The V end was cut by 0 bases, the J end by 2 bases, with 8 bases between. The CDR3 is 15 amino acids.

J is TRBJ1-5 and V is TRBV2; D perhaps matches TRBD1 (5 bases). The CDR3 consists of 14 residues. Germline CDR1 reads SNHLY; CDR2 reads FYNNEI. Between the trimmed V and J ends, which lost 8 bases and 1 base, there was a span of 12 bases. The CDR3 loop is CASVGGRSNQPQHF. The CDR3 nucleotides read TGTGCCAGCGTTGGGGGAAGGAGCAATCAGCCCCAGCATTTT.

The V and J genes are TRBV5-4 and TRBJ2-1; 10 nucleotides agree with TRBD2. Unmatched junction bases numbered 2, after V lost 2 bases and J lost 6 bases. The CDR3 sequence is 14 residues long. The germline CDR1 and CDR2 sequences are SGHNT and YYREEE (reference sequence). CDR3 sequence reads: CASSFSSGSNEQFF. The CDR3 DNA reads TGTGCCAGCAGCTTCTCTAGCGGGAGCAATGAGCAGTTCTTC.

A single count supports this clone. In DNA, the CDR3 is TGTGCCAGCAGTAGGGGACAGGGGGAGACCCAGTACTTC. It is translated as CASSRGQGETQYF. The chain joins TRBV6-1 to TRBJ2-5, with 10 bases identical to TRBD1. The CDR3 is 13 amino acids. Germline-derived CDR1 and CDR2 are MNHNS and SASEGT. V gave up 5 bases and J gave up 5 bases; unmatched junction bases: 2.

This clone is a singleton in its sample. The V gene is TRBV7-9, the J gene TRBJ1-1; the match to TRBD1 covers 10 bases. In germline, CDR1 is SEHNR, CDR2 FQNEAQ (reference sequence). The V segment lost 5 bases and the J segment 6 bases; nucleotides outside the gene matches: 12. The CDR3 has 16 amino acids. The CDR3 DNA sequence: TGTGCCAGCAGCCTAAGGGGACAGGGGAATCAGGCTGAAGCTTTCTTT. As protein: CASSLRGQGNQAEAFF.

This sequence joins TRBV27 and TRBJ1-1; 7 bases are a match to TRBD1. The CDR3 has 13 amino acids. V lost 6 bases to trimming and J lost 3 bases; unmatched junction nucleotides: 4. Germline CDR1 reads MNHEY; CDR2 reads SMNVEV (reference sequence). The CDR3 is CASRRQGYTEAFF. In nucleotides, the CDR3 is TGTGCCAGCAGACGACAGGGTTACACTGAAGCTTTCTTT.

This rearrangement joins TRBV18 to TRBJ2-7; 9 bases map to TRBD1. CDR3 length equals 15 residues. V lost 0 bases to trimming and J lost 6 bases; unmatched junction nucleotides: 6. From germline, CDR1 is KGHSH and CDR2 LQKENI. Written as DNA, the CDR3 is TGTGCCAGCTCACCACCCTCGACAGGGGGGGGCGAGCAGTACTTC. This sequence encodes CASSPPSTGGGEQYF.

Only one count was recorded for this clone. The V call is TRBV6-5, the J call TRBJ1-1, with unresolved D. CDR3 length: 13 amino acids. Per germline, CDR1 MNHEY and CDR2 SVGAGI. Trimming removed 5 bases from V and 1 base from J, with 8 bases in between. The CDR3 is CASSPLRNTEAFF. The CDR3 bases are TGTGCCAGCAGTCCATTACGGAACACTGAAGCTTTCTTT.

The V gene is TRBV27, the J gene TRBJ1-2; 11 bases fit TRBD1. V trimming: 2 bases; J trimming: 7 bases; junction bases outside the gene matches: 9. In germline, CDR1 is MNHEY, CDR2 SMNVEV (reference sequence). The CDR3 contains 16 residues. CDR3 region: CASSLMGTGGSSGYTF. The CDR3 DNA reads TGTGCCAGCAGTTTAATGGGGACAGGGGGTTCTAGTGGCTACACCTTC.

This chain links TRBV30 with TRBJ1-1; the match to TRBD1 covers 7 bases. With 3 bases clipped from V and 7 bases from J, the junction kept 5 bases outside the gene matches. Germline V gene lookup returns CDR1 GTSNPN and CDR2 SVGIG (reference sequence). This CDR3 contains 12 residues. CDR3 DNA sequence: TGTGCCTGGAGCCCAGGGGGTATTGAAGCTTTCTTT. As protein: CAWSPGGIEAFF.

This clone was counted a single time. This chain uses TRBV7-2 with TRBJ1-1; 9 bases map to TRBD1. The CDR3 loop spans 16 amino acids. The junction had 5 bases not matched to a gene; V was cut back by 2 bases and J by 1 base. The germline V gene has CDR1 SGHTA and CDR2 FQGNSA. The CDR3 sequence is CASSLSAGQGNTEAFF. DNA of the CDR3: TGTGCCAGCAGCTTATCCGCGGGACAGGGGAACACTGAAGCTTTCTTT.

This sequence joins TRBV7-8 and TRBJ1-6, with D possibly TRBD1 on 5 matching bases. Germline V lookup: CDR1 SGHVS, CDR2 FQNEAQ. V gave up 5 bases and J gave up 9 bases, with 20 bases separating them. There are 16 residues in the CDR3. This chain's CDR3 is CASSRGRGAGSSPLHF. The CDR3 nucleotides read TGTGCCAGCAGCCGTGGGCGGGGCGCGGGGAGTTCACCCCTCCACTTT.

V and J are TRBV7-2 and TRBJ1-5; 8 bases match TRBD1. The germline V gene has CDR1 SGHTA and CDR2 FQGNSA. The CDR3 has 16 residues. The J segment lost 0 bases and the V segment lost 2 bases, leaving 3 bases of the junction unmatched. The CDR3 coding sequence is TGTGCCAGCAGCTTACAGACAGGGGCTAGCAATCAGCCCCAGCATTTT. It translates to CASSLQTGASNQPQHF.

The CDR3 here is CASSLKSRFAARGTEAFF. Written as DNA, the CDR3 is TGTGCCAGCTCCCTAAAGTCCCGTTTCGCCGCTCGCGGCACTGAAGCTTTCTTT. V usage is TRBV18 and J usage is TRBJ1-1; no reliable D call. V dropped 6 bases and J dropped 4 bases, with 27 bases sitting between them. The CDR3 is 18 residues long. The germline gives CDR1 KGHSH, CDR2 LQKENI.

The rearrangement links TRBV19 to TRBJ1-2; 7 positions match TRBD1. Germline V gene lookup returns CDR1 LNHDA and CDR2 SQIVND (reference sequence). The CDR3 has 15 residues. V shed 5 bases, J shed 5 bases, and the junction held 11 bases outside the gene matches. CDR3 sequence (DNA): TGTGCCAGTAGTTCCCGACAGGGAGGACTTTATGGCTACACCTTC. Translating gives CASSSRQGGLYGYTF. Using reference TRBV19 and TRBJ1-2 for the parts outside the CDR3, the full variable domain is DGGITQSPKYLFRKEGQNVTLSCEQNLNHDAMYWYRQDPGQGLRLIYYSQIVNDFQKGDIAEGYSVSREKKESFPLTVTSAQKNPTAFYLCASSSRQGGLYGYTFGSGTRLTVV.

The V gene is TRBV6-6, the J gene TRBJ2-2, with 7 nucleotides matching TRBD1. V lost 10 bases, J lost 2 bases, and 13 bases stayed unmatched. CDR3 length equals 16 residues. Per germline, CDR1 MNHNY and CDR2 SVGAGI (reference sequence). CDR3 in DNA: TGTGCCACGGACCCAAGAGGGACAGTTAACACCGGGGAGCTGTTTTTT. Its protein is CATDPRGTVNTGELFF.

The chain links TRBV6-5 to TRBJ2-1, with 7 bases that match TRBD2. The CDR3 is 15 residues long. V gave up 7 bases and J gave up 0 bases; unmatched junction bases: 6. Germline V gene data show CDR1 as MNHEY and CDR2 as SVGAGI. The CDR3 sequence is CASTQRGSSYNEQFF. CDR3 bases: TGTGCCAGCACACAGCGGGGAAGCTCCTACAATGAGCAGTTCTTC.

This clone was found a few times. This rearrangement joins TRBV11-3 to TRBJ1-6; D may be TRBD1 (6 bases). The length of the CDR3 is 14 residues. Trimming took off 5 bases at V and 9 bases at J, with 14 bases between the two ends. Germline CDR1 and CDR2: SGHNT and YENEEA. CDR3 nucleotide sequence: TGTGCCAGCAGCCGGGGGGGGGCTGGTTCACCCCTCCACTTT. This translates into CASSRGGAGSPLHF.

CDR3: CASSPFGTSVFPGELFF. The CDR3 DNA follows: TGTGCCAGCAGTCCGTTCGGGACTAGTGTCTTTCCCGGGGAGCTGTTTTTT. The gene calls are TRBV7-3 and TRBJ2-2; the match to TRBD2 covers 8 bases. With 6 bases clipped from V and 6 bases from J, the junction kept 15 bases outside the gene matches. Germline V CDR1 and CDR2: SGHTA, FQGTGA. CDR3 length: 17 residues.

The CDR3 here is CASSFLGVRVDEQFF. The CDR3 DNA sequence: TGTGCCAGCAGCTTTTTGGGGGTACGGGTAGATGAGCAGTTCTTC. The chain is built from TRBV5-6 and TRBJ2-1; D may be TRBD1 or TRBD2 (5 bases each). The ends were cut back, 2 bases at V and 8 bases at J, with 17 bases in the middle. The germline V gene encodes CDR1 SGHDT and CDR2 YYEEEE. This CDR3 region has 15 residues.